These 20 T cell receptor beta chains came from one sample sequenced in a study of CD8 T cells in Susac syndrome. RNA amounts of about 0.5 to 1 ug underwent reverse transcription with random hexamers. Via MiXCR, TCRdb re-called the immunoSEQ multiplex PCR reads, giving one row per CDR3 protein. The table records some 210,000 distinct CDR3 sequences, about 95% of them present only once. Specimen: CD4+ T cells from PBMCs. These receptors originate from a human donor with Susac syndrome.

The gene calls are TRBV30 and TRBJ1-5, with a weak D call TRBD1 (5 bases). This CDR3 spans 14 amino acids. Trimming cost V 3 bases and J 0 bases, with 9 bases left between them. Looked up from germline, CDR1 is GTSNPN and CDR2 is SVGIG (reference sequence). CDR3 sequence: CAWRGGPSNQPQHF. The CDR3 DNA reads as TGTGCCTGGAGGGGGGGACCTAGCAATCAGCCCCAGCATTTT.

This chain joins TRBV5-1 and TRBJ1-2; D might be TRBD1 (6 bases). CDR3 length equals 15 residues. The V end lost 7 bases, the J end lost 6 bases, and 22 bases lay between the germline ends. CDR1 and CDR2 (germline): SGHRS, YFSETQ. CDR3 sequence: CASSREGTPGHGYTF. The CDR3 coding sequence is TGCGCCAGCTCAAGAGAGGGGACACCGGGCCATGGCTACACCTTC.

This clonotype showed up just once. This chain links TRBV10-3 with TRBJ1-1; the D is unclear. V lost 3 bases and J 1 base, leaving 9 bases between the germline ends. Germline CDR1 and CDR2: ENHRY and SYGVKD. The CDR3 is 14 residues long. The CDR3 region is CAISDFRQNTEAFF. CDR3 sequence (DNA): TGTGCCATCAGTGACTTTAGGCAGAACACTGAAGCTTTCTTT.

The CDR3 spells CASSFGLHQSTDTQYF. In nucleotides, the CDR3 is TGTGCCAGCAGCTTTGGACTCCACCAAAGCACAGATACGCAGTATTTT. The rearrangement uses TRBV5-4 and TRBJ2-3; TRBD2 might be the D (5 bases). The germline V and J ends were trimmed by 2 bases and 0 bases, with 13 bases remaining between them. The germline V gene encodes CDR1 SGHNT and CDR2 YYREEE (reference sequence). This CDR3 spans 16 amino acids.

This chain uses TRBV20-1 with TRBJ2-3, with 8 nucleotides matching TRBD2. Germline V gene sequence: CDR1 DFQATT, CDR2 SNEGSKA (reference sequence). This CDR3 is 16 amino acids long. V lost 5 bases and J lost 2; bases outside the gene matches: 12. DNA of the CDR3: TGCAGTGCTCCAGCAGTCGGGGGGGCCGACACAGATACGCAGTATTTT. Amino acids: CSAPAVGGADTDTQYF.

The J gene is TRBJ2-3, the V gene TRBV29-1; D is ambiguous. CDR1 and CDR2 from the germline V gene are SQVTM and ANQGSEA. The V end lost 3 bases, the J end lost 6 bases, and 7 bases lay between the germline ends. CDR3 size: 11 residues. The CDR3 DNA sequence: TGCAGCGTTGAGTTGGCGGATACGCAGTATTTT. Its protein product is CSVELADTQYF.

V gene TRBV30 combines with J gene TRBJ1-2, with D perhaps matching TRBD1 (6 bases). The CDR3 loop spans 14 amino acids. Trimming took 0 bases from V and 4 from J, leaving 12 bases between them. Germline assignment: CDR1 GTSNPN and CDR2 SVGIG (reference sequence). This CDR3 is CAWSVLGGGYGYTF. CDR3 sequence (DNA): TGTGCCTGGAGTGTACTGGGGGGCGGCTATGGCTACACCTTC. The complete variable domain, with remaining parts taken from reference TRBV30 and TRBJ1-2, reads SQTIHQWPATLVQPVGSPLSLECTVEGTSNPNLYWYRQAAGRGLQLLFYSVGIGQISSEVPQNLSASRPQDRQFILSSKKLLLSDSGFYLCAWSVLGGGYGYTFGSGTRLTVV.

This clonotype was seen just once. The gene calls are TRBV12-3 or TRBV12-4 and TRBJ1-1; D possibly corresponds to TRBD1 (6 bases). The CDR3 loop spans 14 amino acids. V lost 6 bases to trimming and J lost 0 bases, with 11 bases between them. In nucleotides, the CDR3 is TGTGCCAGCAGGAAGACAGGCGTGAACACTGAAGCTTTCTTT. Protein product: CASRKTGVNTEAFF.

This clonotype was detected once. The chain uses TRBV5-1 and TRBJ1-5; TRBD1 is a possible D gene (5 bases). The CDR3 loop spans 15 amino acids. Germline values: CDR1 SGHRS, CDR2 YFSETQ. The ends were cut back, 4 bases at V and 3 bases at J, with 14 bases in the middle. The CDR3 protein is CASSLSGTPNQPQHF. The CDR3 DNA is TGCGCCAGCAGCCTCTCCGGGACCCCCAATCAGCCCCAGCATTTT.

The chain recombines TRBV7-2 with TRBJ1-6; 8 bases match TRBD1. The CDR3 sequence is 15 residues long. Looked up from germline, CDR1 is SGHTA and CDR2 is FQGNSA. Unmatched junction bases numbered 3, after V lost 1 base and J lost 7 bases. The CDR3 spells CASSLDHRGNSPLHF. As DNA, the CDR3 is TGTGCCAGCAGCTTAGATCACAGGGGGAATTCACCCCTCCACTTT.

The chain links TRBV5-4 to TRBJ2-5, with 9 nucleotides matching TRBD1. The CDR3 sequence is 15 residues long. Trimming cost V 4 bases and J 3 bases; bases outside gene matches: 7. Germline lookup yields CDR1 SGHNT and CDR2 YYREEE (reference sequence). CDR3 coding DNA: TGTGCCAGCAGCGCGGGACAGGGAGAGAAAGAGACCCAGTACTTC. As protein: CASSAGQGEKETQYF.

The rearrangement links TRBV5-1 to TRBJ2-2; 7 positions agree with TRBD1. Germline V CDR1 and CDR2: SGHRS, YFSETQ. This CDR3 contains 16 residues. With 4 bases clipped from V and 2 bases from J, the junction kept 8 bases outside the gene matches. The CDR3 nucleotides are TGCGCCAGCAGCGAAACGGGACAGACAAACACCGGGGAGCTGTTTTTT. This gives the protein CASSETGQTNTGELFF. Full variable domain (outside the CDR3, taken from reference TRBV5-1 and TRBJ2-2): KAGVTQTPRYLIKTRGQQVTLSCSPISGHRSVSWYQQTPGQGLQFLFEYFSETQRNKGNFPGRFSGRQFSNSRSEMNVSTLELGDSALYLCASSETGQTNTGELFFGEGSRLTVL.

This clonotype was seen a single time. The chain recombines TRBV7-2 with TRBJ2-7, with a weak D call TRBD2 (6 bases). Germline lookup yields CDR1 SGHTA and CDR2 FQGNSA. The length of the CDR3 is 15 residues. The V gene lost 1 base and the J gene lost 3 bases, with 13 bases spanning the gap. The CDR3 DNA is TGTGCCAGCAGCTTAGTGGGCGGGAACTACTACGAGCAGTACTTC. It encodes CASSLVGGNYYEQYF.

CDR3 residues: CASSAGQNNEQFF. Here the CDR3 DNA reads TGCGCCAGCAGCGCGGGACAGAACAATGAGCAGTTCTTC. The rearrangement joins TRBV5-1 to TRBJ2-1, with a possible D match to TRBD1 (7 bases). The CDR3 has 13 amino acids. V was clipped by 4 bases and J by 5 bases, with 10 bases between them. Germline V gives CDR1 SGHRS, CDR2 YFSETQ. Full variable domain (rest looked up from reference TRBV5-1 and TRBJ2-1): KAGVTQTPRYLIKTRGQQVTLSCSPISGHRSVSWYQQTPGQGLQFLFEYFSETQRNKGNFPGRFSGRQFSNSRSEMNVSTLELGDSALYLCASSAGQNNEQFFGPGTRLTVL.

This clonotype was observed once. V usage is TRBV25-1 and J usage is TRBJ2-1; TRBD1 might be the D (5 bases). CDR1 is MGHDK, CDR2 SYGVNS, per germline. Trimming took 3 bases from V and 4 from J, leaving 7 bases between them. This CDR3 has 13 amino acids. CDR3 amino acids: CASSDAGYNEQFF. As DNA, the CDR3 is TGTGCCAGCAGTGATGCAGGGTACAATGAGCAGTTCTTC.

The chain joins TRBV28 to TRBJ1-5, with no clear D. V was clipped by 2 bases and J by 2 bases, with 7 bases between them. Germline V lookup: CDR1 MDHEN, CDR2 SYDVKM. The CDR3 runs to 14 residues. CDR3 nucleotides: TGTGCCAGCAGTTTAAGTAGGGGCAATCAGCCCCAGCATTTT. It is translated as CASSLSRGNQPQHF. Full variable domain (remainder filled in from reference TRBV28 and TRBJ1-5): DVKVTQSSRYLVKRTGEKVFLECVQDMDHENMFWYRQDPGLGLRLIYFSYDVKMKEKGDIPEGYSVSREKKERFSLILESASTNQTSMYLCASSLSRGNQPQHFGDGTRLSIL.

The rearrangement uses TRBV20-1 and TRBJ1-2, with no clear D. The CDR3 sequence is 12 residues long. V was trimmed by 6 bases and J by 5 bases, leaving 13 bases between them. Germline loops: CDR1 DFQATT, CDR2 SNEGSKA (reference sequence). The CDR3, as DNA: TGCAGTGCCTCGGAAAAGGTGTATGGCTACACCTTC. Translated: CSASEKVYGYTF.

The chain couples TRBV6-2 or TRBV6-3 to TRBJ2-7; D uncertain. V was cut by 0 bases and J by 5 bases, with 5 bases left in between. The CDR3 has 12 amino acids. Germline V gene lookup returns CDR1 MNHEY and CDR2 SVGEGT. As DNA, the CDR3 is TGTGCCAGCAGTTACTCGGCCCACGAGCAGTACTTC. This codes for CASSYSAHEQYF.

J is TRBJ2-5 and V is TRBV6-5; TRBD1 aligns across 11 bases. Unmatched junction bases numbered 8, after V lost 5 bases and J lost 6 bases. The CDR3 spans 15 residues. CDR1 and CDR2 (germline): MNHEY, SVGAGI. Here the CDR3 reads CASSAGQGAVKTQYF. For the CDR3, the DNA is TGTGCCAGCAGTGCCGGACAGGGGGCCGTAAAGACCCAGTACTTC.

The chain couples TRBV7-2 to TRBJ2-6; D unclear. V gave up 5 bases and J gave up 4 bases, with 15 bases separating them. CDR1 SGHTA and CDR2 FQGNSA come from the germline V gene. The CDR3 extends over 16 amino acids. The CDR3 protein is CASSPMTARGANVLTF. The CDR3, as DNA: TGTGCCAGCAGCCCCATGACCGCACGAGGGGCCAACGTCCTGACTTTC.